The 28 T cell receptor beta chains below were found in one sample sequenced in a study of cytomegalovirus exposure and HLA in healthy donors. A multiplex PCR was run with 60 Vbeta primers and 13 Jbeta primers. Sequenced by immunoSEQ multiplex PCR; TCRdb stores in-frame clones only, minus some. The sample has hundreds of thousands of clones; roughly 88% are singletons. Material: PBMCs. The receptors were sampled from a boy under 10 years old in good health and CMV-seronegative.

This clone was detected only once. The J gene is TRBJ2-1, the V gene TRBV25-1, with D possibly being TRBD2 (7 bases). The CDR3 contains 16 residues. Per the germline V gene, CDR1 is MGHDK and CDR2 is SYGVNS. Trimming shortened V by 9 bases and J by 5 bases, and 23 bases separated the two germline ends. The CDR3 reads CASLGGGEEVNNEQFF. The CDR3 DNA reads TGTGCCAGTCTAGGGGGGGGCGAAGAGGTAAACAATGAGCAGTTCTTC.

The V call is TRBV18, the J call TRBJ1-1; D uncertain. V lost 0 bases to trimming and J lost 3 bases, with 14 bases between them. The CDR3 sequence is 16 residues long. Germline values: CDR1 KGHSH, CDR2 LQKENI. The CDR3 DNA follows: TGTGCCAGCTCACCACCGGTTTCAGGTCGGCACACTGAAGCTTTCTTT. Its protein is CASSPPVSGRHTEAFF.

This clone was recorded only once. V is TRBV21-1 and J is TRBJ2-7; the D call TRBD2 from the table was never checked on the DNA. TRBV21-1 counts as a pseudogene. CDR3 size: 10 residues. The CDR3 coding sequence is TGTGCCAGCTGGAGGGGGGGGCAGTACTTC. This translates into CASWRGGQYF.

The gene calls are TRBV5-8 and TRBJ2-5, with 10 nucleotides matching TRBD2. CDR3 length: 18 residues. The V gene's germline CDR1 is SGHTS and CDR2 YDEGEE. The V gene end was trimmed by 0 bases and the J gene end by 4 bases; junction bases not matched to a gene: 12. CDR3 loop: CASSLGTLLAGVGETQYF. The CDR3 DNA is TGTGCCAGCAGCTTGGGAACCCTTCTAGCGGGAGTGGGAGAGACCCAGTACTTC.

The chain uses TRBV6-6 and TRBJ1-1; D possibly corresponds to TRBD1 (5 bases). CDR1 is MNHNY and CDR2 is SVGAGI in the germline V gene (reference sequence). The V end was cut by 2 bases, the J end by 1 base, with 5 bases between. The CDR3 covers 13 residues. CDR3 DNA: TGTGCCAGCAGTTACAGGGGGAACACTGAAGCTTTCTTT. Its translation is CASSYRGNTEAFF.

The CDR3 protein is CASSEGVTEAFF. Here the CDR3 DNA reads TGTGCCAGCAGTGAAGGAGTCACTGAAGCTTTCTTT. The chain has TRBV2 and TRBJ1-1; D unclear. The germline gives CDR1 SNHLY, CDR2 FYNNEI. CDR3 size: 12 residues. The V gene lost 1 base and the J gene lost 4 bases, with 4 bases spanning the gap.

The genes are TRBV7-2 and TRBJ2-1; the D is unclear. The CDR3 is 13 amino acids. The germline V gene encodes CDR1 SGHTA and CDR2 FQGNSA. Between the trimmed V and J ends, which lost 4 bases and 1 base, there was a span of 5 bases. In DNA form, the CDR3 reads TGTGCCAGCAGCTCCTTTTCCTACAATGAGCAGTTCTTC. Translating gives CASSSFSYNEQFF.

The chain recombines TRBV7-9 with TRBJ2-1; TRBD1 agrees at 10 bases. Germline V lookup: CDR1 SEHNR, CDR2 FQNEAQ (reference sequence). This CDR3 has 17 amino acids. V lost 2 bases to trimming and J lost 7 bases; unmatched junction nucleotides: 11. CDR3 nucleotides: TGTGCCAGCAGCTTATTCCGAACGACAGGGGGCTGGAATGAGCAGTTCTTC. The encoded protein is CASSLFRTTGGWNEQFF.

The chain is built from TRBV19 and TRBJ2-1; TRBD2 agrees at 7 bases. V trimming: 1 base; J trimming: 10 bases; junction bases outside the gene matches: 4. From germline, CDR1 is LNHDA and CDR2 SQIVND (reference sequence). The CDR3 has 13 amino acids. The DNA for the CDR3 is TGTGCCAGTAGTATAGGCGGACTAGGCGAGCAGTTCTTC. Amino acid sequence: CASSIGGLGEQFF.

This clone was detected only a few times. V and J are TRBV29-1 and TRBJ1-1; 8 bases are a match to TRBD1. V shed 7 bases and J 2 bases; nucleotides not matched to a gene: 6. In germline, CDR1 is SQVTM, CDR2 ANQGSEA. The CDR3 contains 13 residues. CDR3: CSGRDRINTEAFF. For the CDR3, the DNA is TGCAGCGGCAGGGACAGGATAAACACTGAAGCTTTCTTT.

The chain has TRBV6-5 and TRBJ1-2; no definite D call. Germline V lookup: CDR1 MNHEY, CDR2 SVGAGI. V lost 6 bases, J lost 7 bases, and 21 bases lay in between. The CDR3 runs 15 residues. CDR3 in DNA: TGTGCCAGCAGGCCTGGTTATCTCCCTACTCGTGGCTACACCTTC. This translates into CASRPGYLPTRGYTF.

The chain carries TRBV7-9 and TRBJ2-1, with 11 positions matching TRBD2. The germline CDR1 and CDR2 sequences are SEHNR and FQNEAQ (reference sequence). Trimming cost V 5 bases and J 0 bases; bases outside gene matches: 9. This CDR3 is 18 amino acids long. The CDR3 is CASSPTASGGNSYNEQFF. The CDR3 DNA reads as TGTGCCAGCAGCCCCACCGCTAGCGGGGGGAACTCCTACAATGAGCAGTTCTTC.

The rearrangement links TRBV14 to TRBJ2-7; 7 positions agree with TRBD1. This CDR3 spans 15 amino acids. In germline, CDR1 is SGHDN, CDR2 FVKESK. The ends lost 5 bases at V and 2 bases at J; junction bases unmatched: 9. CDR3 DNA: TGTGCCAGCAGCGACAGGGAGTCAAAGACCTACGAGCAGTACTTC. This translates into CASSDRESKTYEQYF.

J is TRBJ1-3 and V is TRBV19; D remains unclear. This CDR3 spans 11 amino acids. V lost 9 bases, J lost 1 base, and 4 bases lay in between. CDR1 is LNHDA and CDR2 is SQIVND in the germline V gene (reference sequence). CDR3 nucleotide sequence: TGTGCCAGGTATTCTGGAAACACCATATATTTT. Protein product: CARYSGNTIYF.

This clone was detected once. The chain employs TRBV19 and TRBJ1-5; 7 nucleotides line up with TRBD1. CDR3 length: 15 amino acids. The V segment lost 4 bases and the J segment 6 bases; nucleotides outside the gene matches: 9. Germline V gene data show CDR1 as LNHDA and CDR2 as SQIVND (reference sequence). CDR3: CASSNFGTDGQPQHF. In nucleotides, the CDR3 is TGTGCCAGTAGTAACTTTGGGACAGATGGTCAGCCCCAGCATTTT. Combining the CDR3 with reference TRBV19 and TRBJ1-5 gives the whole variable domain DGGITQSPKYLFRKEGQNVTLSCEQNLNHDAMYWYRQDPGQGLRLIYYSQIVNDFQKGDIAEGYSVSREKKESFPLTVTSAQKNPTAFYLCASSNFGTDGQPQHFGDGTRLSIL.

V usage is TRBV20-1 and J usage is TRBJ1-1, with a possible D match to TRBD1 (6 bases). CDR1 is DFQATT and CDR2 is SNEGSKA in the germline V gene (reference sequence). The germline V and J ends were trimmed by 6 bases and 10 bases, with 9 bases remaining between them. The CDR3 totals 9 residues. CDR3 sequence reads: CSADSGAFF. As DNA, the CDR3 is TGCAGTGCGGACAGCGGAGCTTTCTTT.

This chain joins TRBV30 and TRBJ1-5; 11 positions agree with TRBD1. CDR1 GTSNPN and CDR2 SVGIG come from the germline V gene (reference sequence). This CDR3 region has 14 residues. V gave up 5 bases and J gave up 2 bases; unmatched junction bases: 2. The CDR3: CAWGQGAGNQPQHF. In nucleotides, the CDR3 is TGTGCCTGGGGACAGGGGGCCGGCAATCAGCCCCAGCATTTT.

J is TRBJ1-2 and V is TRBV27; D gene unclear. This CDR3 comprises 12 residues. CDR1 is MNHEY, CDR2 SMNVEV, per germline (reference sequence). The V and J ends lost 3 bases and 5 bases respectively, with 7 bases between them. This chain's CDR3 is CASSFSGYGYTF. The CDR3 DNA sequence: TGTGCCAGCAGTTTCTCGGGGTATGGCTACACCTTC.

The V and J genes are TRBV6-1 and TRBJ1-5, with 7 bases that match TRBD1. The CDR3 length is 14 residues. The germline V gene has CDR1 MNHNS and CDR2 SASEGT. V dropped 7 bases and J dropped 5; count of bases not matched to a gene: 8. CDR3 DNA: TGTGCCAGCAAGTTAGGGCAGGGGGATCAGCCCCAGCATTTT. It is translated as CASKLGQGDQPQHF.

The CDR3 bases are TGCGCCAGCAGCCTGGTAGCGGGGTTCAGCACAGATACGCAGTATTTT. Translated, it gives CASSLVAGFSTDTQYF. This chain joins TRBV4-1 and TRBJ2-3; 8 nucleotides match TRBD2. The length of the CDR3 is 16 residues. V lost 4 bases and J lost 0; bases outside the gene matches: 6. The germline gives CDR1 MGHRA, CDR2 YSYEKL.

Comment on this clone: A junction boundary mismatches the germline segment, possibly from a read error. The V and J genes are TRBV4-1 and TRBJ2-3, with D perhaps matching TRBD2 (5 bases). This CDR3 is built from 13 residues. From germline, CDR1 is MGHRA and CDR2 YSYEKL. The CDR3 reads CASSLASTETQYF. DNA of the CDR3: TGCGCCAGCAGCCTTGCTAGCACAGAGACGCAGTATTTT.

The chain is built from TRBV5-1 and TRBJ2-5; possible D gene TRBD2, 6 bases. With the DNA end fitting TRBJ2-7 better, the J assignment may be wrong. The CDR3 is 15 residues long. Germline-derived CDR1 and CDR2 are SGHRS and YFSETQ. In DNA, the CDR3 is TGCGCCAGCAGCTTGGGGTTTAGCGGCCCCTACGAGCAGTACTTC. Translated: CASSLGFSGPYEQYF.

CDR3 residues: CSVEDRGTSYEQYF. CDR3 nucleotide sequence: TGCAGCGTTGAAGATCGCGGGACTAGCTACGAGCAGTACTTC. This chain links TRBV29-1 with TRBJ2-7, with 8 positions matching TRBD2. Germline CDR1 is SQVTM and CDR2 is ANQGSEA. This CDR3 has 14 residues. The V segment lost 0 bases and the J segment 3 bases; nucleotides outside the gene matches: 4.

The rearrangement joins TRBV19 to TRBJ2-5, with D tentatively TRBD1 (8 bases). Germline CDR1 reads LNHDA; CDR2 reads SQIVND (reference sequence). This CDR3 is built from 13 residues. Trimming stripped 6 bases from V and 5 bases from J, with 13 bases between. The chain's CDR3 is CASRQGGGETQYF. The DNA of the CDR3 is TGTGCCAGTAGACAGGGGGGAGGGGAGACCCAGTACTTC.

This sequence joins TRBV7-9 and TRBJ2-5, with 7 bases matching TRBD1. V trimming: 6 bases; J trimming: 7 bases; junction bases outside the gene matches: 8. CDR3 length: 13 residues. Germline V CDR1 and CDR2: SEHNR, FQNEAQ (reference sequence). The DNA of the CDR3 is TGTGCCAGCAGTCCAGGGGGACGGGGGACCCAGTACTTC. Residues: CASSPGGRGTQYF.

V gene TRBV6-1 combines with J gene TRBJ2-5, with 8 bases lining up with TRBD2. The CDR3 consists of 15 residues. The germline V gene has CDR1 MNHNS and CDR2 SASEGT. J was trimmed by 1 base and V by 3 bases; bases with no gene match: 4. Here the CDR3 reads CASSDRRGAQETQYF. Written as DNA, the CDR3 is TGTGCCAGCAGTGATAGGCGGGGGGCCCAAGAGACCCAGTACTTC.

V and J are TRBV6-1 and TRBJ1-4; D unresolved. The germline gives CDR1 MNHNS, CDR2 SASEGT. Trimming took 4 bases from V and 8 from J, leaving 11 bases between them. This CDR3 comprises 13 residues. CDR3 bases: TGTGCCAGCAGTGGGGGAGGTTGGGAAAAACTGTTTTTT. This translates into CASSGGGWEKLFF.

As regards this clone: At the DNA level, this CDR3 is encoded by other sequences in the same sample as well. The rearrangement joins TRBV29-1 to TRBJ1-1; D is undetermined. Germline-derived CDR1 and CDR2 are SQVTM and ANQGSEA. V lost 1 base to trimming and J lost 0 bases, with 6 bases between them. The CDR3 spans 13 residues. CDR3 coding DNA: TGCAGCGTTGAAGGGAGAATGAACACTGAAGCTTTCTTT. Translation: CSVEGRMNTEAFF.